Presented here are 29 T cell receptor beta chains from one specimen sequenced in a study of T cells in Graves' hyperthyroidism and ophthalmopathy. From RNA transcripts, TCR beta CDR3 regions were amplified. RT-PCR in the first round (using the HTBI primer set) targeted the TCR CDR3. A single record per CDR3 protein comes from TCRdb applying MiXCR to the multiplex PCR reads. The sample lists roughly 720,000 distinct CDR3 sequences; 17% were seen once. Sequenced material: blood. Receptors were obtained from a man aged 50 or older with Graves' hyperthyroidism.

The chain is built from TRBV27 and TRBJ2-1; TRBD2 matches 9 bases. Unmatched junction bases numbered 8, after V lost 4 bases and J lost 7 bases. The CDR3 totals 15 residues. CDR1 MNHEY and CDR2 SMNVEV come from the germline V gene (reference sequence). The CDR3 nucleotides read TGTGCCAGCAGTTCCCCCGCGGGAGGGCAAAATGAGCAGTTCTTC. Protein sequence: CASSSPAGGQNEQFF.

There are a few counts of this clonotype. The J gene is TRBJ2-1, the V gene TRBV19; D not certain. Looked up from germline, CDR1 is LNHDA and CDR2 is SQIVND (reference sequence). The CDR3 covers 15 residues. V lost 1 base and J lost 0, with 7 bases in between. The CDR3 loop is CASSIAKSSYNEQFF. As DNA, the CDR3 is TGTGCCAGTAGTATAGCTAAATCCTCCTACAATGAGCAGTTCTTC.

The gene calls are TRBV30 and TRBJ2-7, with 7 positions matching TRBD2. CDR1 is GTSNPN and CDR2 is SVGIG in the germline V gene (reference sequence). V was pared by 2 bases and J by 6 bases, with 7 bases of the junction left unmatched. The CDR3 totals 13 residues. The CDR3 coding sequence is TGTGCCTGGAGTCCAGGGACTATTGTCGAGCAGTACTTC. It specifies CAWSPGTIVEQYF.

The V gene is TRBV30, the J gene TRBJ2-1; D assignment may be TRBD1 or TRBD2 (5 bases each). The V gene's germline CDR1 is GTSNPN and CDR2 SVGIG (reference sequence). CDR3 length equals 14 residues. V was trimmed by 3 bases and J by 0 bases, leaving 9 bases between them. As DNA, the CDR3 is TGTGCCTGGAGCGGGACGAACTCCTACAATGAGCAGTTCTTC. Protein product: CAWSGTNSYNEQFF.

This clonotype showed up just a few times. The gene calls are TRBV9 and TRBJ2-3; 13 bases are a match to TRBD2. Germline values: CDR1 SGDLS, CDR2 YYNGEE. The CDR3 is made up of 14 amino acids. Trimming removed 3 bases from V and 7 bases from J; junction bases left unmatched: 2. CDR3 loop: CASSGLAGGNTQYF. CDR3 in DNA: TGTGCCAGCAGCGGACTAGCGGGAGGAAATACGCAGTATTTT.

This clonotype was detected ten times or more. This sequence joins TRBV19 and TRBJ1-1; D not certain. V was pared by 5 bases and J by 2 bases, with 9 bases between. The germline CDR1 and CDR2 sequences are LNHDA and SQIVND (reference sequence). The CDR3 is 13 amino acids. CDR3 loop: CASSLKTNTEAFF. In DNA form, the CDR3 reads TGTGCCAGTAGTCTTAAGACTAACACTGAAGCTTTCTTT.

This clonotype appeared a few times. The J gene is TRBJ2-7, the V gene TRBV29-1; D may be TRBD1 or TRBD2 (5 bases each). Germline CDR1 reads SQVTM; CDR2 reads ANQGSEA. There are 14 residues in the CDR3. V gave up 2 bases and J gave up 2 bases, with 13 bases separating them. CDR3 protein: CSVEWGDRPYEQYF. The CDR3 DNA is TGCAGCGTTGAATGGGGAGACAGACCCTACGAGCAGTACTTC.

The chain carries TRBV2 and TRBJ1-5; TRBD1 matches 12 bases. Per germline, CDR1 SNHLY and CDR2 FYNNEI. The CDR3 is 16 amino acids. Trimming at V came to 6 bases and at J to 7 bases, leaving 10 bases not matched to a gene. The CDR3 reads CASRGGTGGLGQPQHF. The CDR3, as DNA: TGTGCCAGCAGGGGCGGGACAGGGGGCTTGGGACAGCCCCAGCATTTT.

This clonotype was counted at least ten times. The chain recombines TRBV2 with TRBJ2-7; 7 positions agree with TRBD1. Trimming took 6 bases from V and 6 from J; bases not matched to a gene: 14. The germline V gene has CDR1 SNHLY and CDR2 FYNNEI. This CDR3 is 15 amino acids long. DNA of the CDR3: TGTGCCAGCAGGGAACAGGGGCTTGGTGTAAGCGAGCAGTACTTC. This encodes CASREQGLGVSEQYF. Complete variable domain (other parts from reference TRBV2 and TRBJ2-7): EPEVTQTPSHQVTQMGQEVILRCVPISNHLYFYWYRQILGQKVEFLVSFYNNEISEKSEIFDDQFSVERPDGSNFTLKIRSTKLEDSAMYFCASREQGLGVSEQYFGPGTRLTVT.

In this sample, this clonotype turned up a few times. The CDR3 DNA reads as TGTGCCAGCGGTAATAGCGGTACTAGCACAGATACGCAGTATTTT. Its translation is CASGNSGTSTDTQYF. This rearrangement joins TRBV9 to TRBJ2-3; D may be TRBD2 (6 bases). CDR3 length equals 15 residues. V was clipped by 7 bases and J by 0 bases, with 15 bases between them. Germline V gene lookup returns CDR1 SGDLS and CDR2 YYNGEE.

In this sample, this clonotype turned up many times. The rearrangement uses TRBV11-2 and TRBJ1-5, with no clear D. V lost 0 bases and J lost 5, with 5 bases in between. CDR1 and CDR2 (germline): SGHAT, FQNNGV. This CDR3 contains 13 residues. The DNA for the CDR3 is TGTGCCAGCAGCTTAGACAAGTATCAGCCCCAGCATTTT. Amino acid sequence: CASSLDKYQPQHF.

Ten or more counts support this clonotype. CDR3 bases: TGCAGCGTTGCCCTTTCTGCGGGAGAGGGAGAGACCCAGTACTTC. Translating it yields CSVALSAGEGETQYF. The chain joins TRBV29-1 to TRBJ2-5; the match to TRBD2 covers 7 bases. The junction had 12 bases not matched to a gene; V was cut back by 4 bases and J by 4 bases. The CDR3 loop spans 15 amino acids. CDR1 and CDR2 from the germline V gene are SQVTM and ANQGSEA.

The chain has TRBV6-1 and TRBJ2-2; 7 nucleotides match TRBD2. V dropped 5 bases and J dropped 7; count of bases not matched to a gene: 7. This CDR3 contains 14 residues. Germline loops: CDR1 MNHNS, CDR2 SASEGT. The CDR3 DNA is TGTGCCAGCAGTATGGGACGGGAGGTCGGGGAGCTGTTTTTT. Its protein is CASSMGREVGELFF.

V usage is TRBV4-2 and J usage is TRBJ1-6, with TRBD1 matching over 8 bases. The CDR3 is 16 amino acids. Germline values: CDR1 LGHNA, CDR2 YNFKEQ. The V gene end was trimmed by 3 bases and the J gene end by 8 bases; junction bases not matched to a gene: 9. CDR3 sequence (DNA): TGTGCCAGCAGCCAGGTGGGACAGGAGCATTATTCACCCCTCCACTTT. This gives the protein CASSQVGQEHYSPLHF.

Only a few counts were recorded for this clonotype. This chain uses TRBV12-3 or TRBV12-4 with TRBJ1-1; no definite D call. This CDR3 has 13 residues. Trimming stripped 4 bases from V and 6 bases from J, with 12 bases between. The CDR3 region is CASSSAGFSEAFF. In DNA form, the CDR3 reads TGTGCCAGCAGTTCTGCCGGTTTCTCTGAAGCTTTCTTT.

This clonotype was counted many times. This chain links TRBV3-1 with TRBJ1-1, with D tentatively TRBD1 (5 bases). CDR1 and CDR2 (germline): LGHDT, YNNKEL (reference sequence). Trimming stripped 4 bases from V and 1 base from J, with 13 bases between. The CDR3 totals 15 residues. The CDR3 sequence is CASSPVGQPNTEAFF. CDR3 coding DNA: TGTGCCAGCAGCCCCGTGGGGCAGCCGAACACTGAAGCTTTCTTT.

This clonotype was observed a few times. The V call is TRBV6-1, the J call TRBJ1-1, with 8 positions matching TRBD1. Germline assignment: CDR1 MNHNS and CDR2 SASEGT. CDR3 length: 14 residues. V shed 5 bases, J shed 4 bases, and the junction held 6 bases outside the gene matches. CDR3 DNA: TGTGCCAGCAGTACCTCGGGACAGGCCACTGAAGCTTTCTTT. Translation gives CASSTSGQATEAFF.

The sample holds a few counts of this clonotype. This chain uses TRBV4-3 with TRBJ2-3, with a possible D match to TRBD2 (6 bases). This CDR3 is 19 amino acids long. Trimming took off 0 bases at V and 2 bases at J, with 21 bases between the two ends. Germline CDR1 LGHNA, CDR2 YSLEER. The CDR3 region is CASSQDVVPWAGNTDTQYF. DNA for the CDR3: TGCGCCAGCAGCCAAGATGTAGTACCGTGGGCGGGAAACACAGATACGCAGTATTTT.

This clonotype was seen repeatedly, ten times or more. The chain's CDR3 is CASSRTSGRAVEQYF. The DNA of the CDR3 is TGTGCCAGCAGTCGAACTAGCGGGAGGGCGGTTGAGCAGTACTTC. The genes are TRBV12-3 or TRBV12-4 and TRBJ2-7; 13 bases are a match to TRBD2. V shed 5 bases and J 7 bases; nucleotides not matched to a gene: 8. This CDR3 contains 15 residues.

This rearrangement joins TRBV6-2 or TRBV6-3 to TRBJ2-5; 12 bases align to TRBD1. With 5 bases clipped from V and 5 bases from J, the junction kept 6 bases outside the gene matches. Germline CDR1 is MNHEY and CDR2 is SVGEGT. This CDR3 region has 15 residues. The CDR3 spells CASSNRDRGLETQYF. The DNA for the CDR3 is TGTGCCAGCAGTAACCGGGACAGGGGGCTGGAGACCCAGTACTTC.

This sequence joins TRBV30 and TRBJ2-1; D might be TRBD1 or TRBD2, each matching 5 bases. The CDR3 is 19 amino acids. Germline V gene sequence: CDR1 GTSNPN, CDR2 SVGIG (reference sequence). V was clipped by 0 bases and J by 3 bases, with 24 bases between them. CDR3 bases: TGTGCCTGGAGTGTAAAGGGATTAGGGACCCGGCGTGGCTACAATGAGCAGTTCTTC. Translating it yields CAWSVKGLGTRRGYNEQFF.

In its sample, this clonotype was seen a few times. The V and J genes are TRBV28 and TRBJ2-1; 8 bases line up with TRBD2. Germline CDR1 MDHEN, CDR2 SYDVKM. J gave up 8 bases and V 4 bases, and 16 bases lay outside the gene matches. The CDR3 extends over 17 amino acids. The CDR3 coding sequence is TGTGCCAGCAGTTCACCCTCCCGGGGGGGGAGGGGGGATGAGCAGTTCTTC. As protein: CASSSPSRGGRGDEQFF.

As for this clonotype: A read error may account for a junction end that differs from germline. The rearrangement joins TRBV19 to TRBJ2-2, with 8 positions matching TRBD2. Looked up from germline, CDR1 is LNHDA and CDR2 is SQIVND (reference sequence). This CDR3 is built from 17 residues. The chain's CDR3 is CPSKFYSAGTRTGELFF. For the CDR3, the DNA is TGTCCCAGCAAATTTTACTCAGCCGGGACTAGAACCGGGGAGCTGTTTTTT.

This clonotype has at least ten counts. The J gene is TRBJ1-5, the V gene TRBV27; possible D gene TRBD1, 6 bases. Germline V gene data show CDR1 as MNHEY and CDR2 as SMNVEV (reference sequence). Trimming stripped 5 bases from V and 1 base from J, with 9 bases between. CDR3 size: 14 residues. The CDR3 here is CASSRDKSNQPQHF. The CDR3 DNA reads TGTGCCAGCAGTCGGGACAAGAGCAATCAGCCCCAGCATTTT.

As concerns this clonotype: A much larger clone lies a single base off, so this may be a read error. A read error is likely, as this CDR3 ends without the conserved phenylalanine or tryptophan. The V gene is TRBV14, the J gene TRBJ1-1; no reliable D call. Germline loops: CDR1 SGHDN, CDR2 FVKESK. V was clipped by 3 bases and J by 3 bases, with 11 bases between them. The CDR3 contains 14 residues. CDR3 DNA: TGTGCCAGCAGCCAGAGGACCGGACACACTGAAGCTTTCCTT. Translation gives CASSQRTGHTEAFL.

This sequence joins TRBV18 and TRBJ2-1; D possibly corresponds to TRBD1 (7 bases). Trimming stripped 0 bases from V and 5 bases from J, with 17 bases between. The germline CDR1 and CDR2 sequences are KGHSH and LQKENI. The CDR3 is 17 residues long. Here the CDR3 DNA reads TGTGCCAGCTCACCACCCACTTCAGGGGGGTCCCACAATGAGCAGTTCTTC. It codes for CASSPPTSGGSHNEQFF.

This clonotype was observed a handful of times. V usage is TRBV12-3 or TRBV12-4 and J usage is TRBJ2-1; TRBD2 aligns across 13 bases. The CDR3 covers 13 residues. The junction had 8 bases not matched to a gene; V was cut back by 6 bases and J by 15 bases. Written as DNA, the CDR3 is TGTGCCAGCAGCACAGGACTAGCGGGAGTAATGTTCTTC. Its protein is CASSTGLAGVMFF.

With respect to this clonotype: A much larger clone differs from this one at a single base, so this may be a read error. The chain links TRBV28 to TRBJ1-5; D uncertain. Germline lookup yields CDR1 MDHEN and CDR2 SYDVKM. The CDR3 has 16 amino acids. The V and J ends lost 3 bases and 1 base respectively, with 13 bases between them. This chain's CDR3 is CASSLTPYRSNQPQHF. The CDR3 nucleotides read TGTGCCAGCAGTTTGACGCCTTACCGGAGCAATCAGCCCCAGCATTTT.

This clonotype was observed at least ten times. This chain uses TRBV30 with TRBJ1-2; D unclear. This CDR3 contains 13 residues. CDR1 and CDR2 from the germline V gene are GTSNPN and SVGIG (reference sequence). The V and J ends lost 3 bases and 2 bases respectively, with 10 bases between them. CDR3 residues: CAWRDRANYGYTF. The CDR3 DNA is TGTGCCTGGAGAGACCGAGCGAACTATGGCTACACCTTC.